This TCR beta chain stems from a study of CD4+ T cells in melanoma. Overall study findings and caveats: Reportedly, melanoma neoantigen-specific CD4+ T cells showed varied differentiation states.

CDR3 length: 13 amino acids. Trimming cost V 2 bases and J 6 bases, with 7 bases left between them. Germline V gives CDR1 MNHNS, CDR2 SASEGT. By frequency in the sample, this clone is large. Its target is unknown. Libraries were prepared by immunoSEQ multiplex PCR; TCRdb keeps only in-frame clonotypes and omits some of them. Of roughly 60,000 clones listed, roughly two thirds are singletons. This chain connects TRBV6-1 to TRBJ2-2; D gene uncertain. The receptor comes from a human donor with melanoma. Sequencing input: tumor tissue. The DNA for the CDR3 is TGTGCCAGCAGTGAAAAGGTCTCCGGGGAGCTGTTTTTT. Its translation is CASSEKVSGELFF.